Below, one TCR beta chain is given with its context. This entry comes from a study of CD8 T cells in Susac syndrome. cDNA came from about 0.5 to 1 ug RNA primed by random hexamers. TCRdb called the immunoSEQ multiplex PCR reads again in MiXCR, with one record for every CDR3 protein. The sample has around 160,000 distinct CDR3 sequences, approximately 93% seen once. This clonotype was sampled from a human donor with multiple sclerosis. The material sequenced was CD4+ T cells from PBMCs.

CDR3 in DNA: TGTGCCACCAGTGACTTTAGCGGGGAGCAGTTCTTC. Encoded protein: CATSDFSGEQFF. V usage is TRBV24-1 and J usage is TRBJ2-1, with 7 bases lining up with TRBD2. V was clipped by 4 bases and J by 10 bases; unmatched bases: 3. CDR3 size: 12 residues. CDR1 is KGHDR, CDR2 SFDVKD, per germline.